This TCR beta chain originates from a study of cytomegalovirus exposure and HLA in healthy donors. The wider study: Genotyping of 400 or so donors showed that about 83% belonged to the Caucasian-associated ancestry cluster. Study-wide results and limits: The authors excluded some V segments, including TRBV6-2 and TRBV6-3, as indistinguishable.

As to this clone: Its specificity is unknown.

Primers: 60 Vbeta forward and 13 Jbeta reverse. Method: immunoSEQ multiplex PCR; TCRdb's copy keeps in-frame clones and lacks some. Of some 120,000 clones detected, approximately 80% appear once; the ten largest clones hold less than 2%. CDR1 is SGHRS, CDR2 YFSETQ, per germline. With 4 bases removed from V and 1 base from J, the gap between germline ends came to 8 bases. The CDR3 length is 13 residues. Donors likely had unrecorded immune exposures despite being nominally healthy when sampled. The sequence derives from a man over 45 in good health and CMV-seronegative. The chain recombines TRBV5-1 with TRBJ1-1, with D unresolved. Source material: PBMCs. CDR3 sequence: CASSPAENTEAFF. CDR3 DNA: TGCGCCAGCAGCCCCGCAGAGAACACTGAAGCTTTCTTT.